The TCR beta chain described here comes from a study of PD-1 blockade in classical Hodgkin lymphoma. TCRdb's table, derived via immunoSEQ multiplex PCR, lists solely in-frame clones and lacks some. Among around 91,000 clones listed, around 81% were seen once. V was cut by 5 bases and J by 4 bases, with 17 bases left in between. This CDR3 is built from 15 residues. The germline gives CDR1 SGHAT, CDR2 FQDESV (reference sequence). Patients all relapsed after autologous stem cell transplantation, and there was variation in brentuximab vedotin exposure. The receptor was isolated from a human donor with classical Hodgkin lymphoma. The source material was peripheral blood mononuclear cells (PBMCs), sampled before the second cycle of nivolumab. The gene calls are TRBV11-1 and TRBJ1-1; a possible D gene is TRBD1 (6 bases). CDR3 nucleotides: TGTGCCAGCAGCCACGGCACAGGGAGGGGCACTGAAGCTTTCTTT. Protein: CASSHGTGRGTEAFF. Full variable domain (outside the CDR3, taken from reference TRBV11-1 and TRBJ1-1): EAEVAQSPRYKITEKSQAVAFWCDPISGHATLYWYRQILGQGPELLVQFQDESVVDDSQLPKDRFSAERLKGVDSTLKIQPAELGDSAMYLCASSHGTGRGTEAFFGQGTRLTVV.